This T cell receptor beta chain was identified in a study of radiation and T cells in renal cell carcinoma. Study summary: Nephrectomy followed 15 Gy stereotactic body radiation by 4 weeks.

Findings of the study overall: No pretreatment tumor biopsies were available for baseline clonotypes.

As to time point: baseline pretreatment blood. Treatment defined: 15 Gy SBRT to primary tumor, nephrectomy 4 weeks later. Radiation-treated patients gave blood at baseline, week 2 and week 4. The method was immunoSEQ multiplex PCR; TCRdb's version includes in-frame clones alone and lacks a portion of them. The top ten clones hold under 30% of a sample with approximately 140,000 clones, approximately 82% of them seen once. On this clone itself: Its target is not known.

V lost 3 bases, J lost 0 bases, and 15 bases lay in between. CDR3 size: 16 residues. The V gene's germline CDR1 is MNHEY and CDR2 SMNVEV (reference sequence). This receptor was taken from a woman between 50 and 59 years old with renal cell carcinoma. This sequence joins TRBV27 and TRBJ2-7; D uncertain. The sample consisted of blood, taken from a patient whose treatment included radiotherapy and nephrectomy. CDR3 in amino acids: CASSFNPSVSSYEQYF. CDR3 bases: TGTGCCAGCAGTTTCAATCCCAGCGTGAGCTCCTACGAGCAGTACTTC.